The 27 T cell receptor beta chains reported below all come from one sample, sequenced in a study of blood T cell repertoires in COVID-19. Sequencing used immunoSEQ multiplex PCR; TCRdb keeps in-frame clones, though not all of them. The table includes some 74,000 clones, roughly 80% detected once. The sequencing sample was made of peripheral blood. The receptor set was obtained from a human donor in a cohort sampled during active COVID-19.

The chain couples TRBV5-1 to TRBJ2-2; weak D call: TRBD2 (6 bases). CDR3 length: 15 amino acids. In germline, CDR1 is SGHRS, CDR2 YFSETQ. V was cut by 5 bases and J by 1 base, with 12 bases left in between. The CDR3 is CASRPGTQNTGELFF. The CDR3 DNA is TGCGCCAGCAGGCCCGGGACTCAGAACACCGGGGAGCTGTTTTTT.

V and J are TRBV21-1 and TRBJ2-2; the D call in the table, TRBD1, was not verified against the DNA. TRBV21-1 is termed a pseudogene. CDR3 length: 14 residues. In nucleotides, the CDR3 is TGTGCCAACGGACAGGGGGGTATCGCCGGGGAGCTGTTTTTT. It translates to CANGQGGIAGELFF.

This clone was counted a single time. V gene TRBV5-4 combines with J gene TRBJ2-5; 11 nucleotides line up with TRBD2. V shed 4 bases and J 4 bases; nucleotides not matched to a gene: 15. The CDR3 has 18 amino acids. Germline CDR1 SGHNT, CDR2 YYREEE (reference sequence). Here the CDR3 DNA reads TGTGCCAGCAGCCCCACCAACCTAGCGGGGGGCCGGGGAGAGACCCAGTACTTC. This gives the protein CASSPTNLAGGRGETQYF.

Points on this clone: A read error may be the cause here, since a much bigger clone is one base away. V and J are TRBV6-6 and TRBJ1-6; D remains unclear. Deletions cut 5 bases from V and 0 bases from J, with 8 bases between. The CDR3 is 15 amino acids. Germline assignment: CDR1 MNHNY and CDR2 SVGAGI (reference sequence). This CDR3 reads CASSPSSSYNSPLHF. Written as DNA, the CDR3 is TGTGCCAGCAGTCCCTCGAGCTCCTATAATTCACCCCTCCACTTT.

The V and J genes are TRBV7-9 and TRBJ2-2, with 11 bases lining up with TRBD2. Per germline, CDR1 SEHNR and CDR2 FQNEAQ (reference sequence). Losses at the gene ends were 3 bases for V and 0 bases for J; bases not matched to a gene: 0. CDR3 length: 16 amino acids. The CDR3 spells CASSFSGRANTGELFF. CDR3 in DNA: TGTGCCAGCAGCTTTAGCGGGAGGGCGAACACCGGGGAGCTGTTTTTT.

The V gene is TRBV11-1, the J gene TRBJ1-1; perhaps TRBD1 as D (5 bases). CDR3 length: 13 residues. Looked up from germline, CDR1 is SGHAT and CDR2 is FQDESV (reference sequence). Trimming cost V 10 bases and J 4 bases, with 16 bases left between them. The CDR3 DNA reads TGTGCCATCCTGTGGGGGAGGAGCACTGAAGCTTTCTTT. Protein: CAILWGRSTEAFF.

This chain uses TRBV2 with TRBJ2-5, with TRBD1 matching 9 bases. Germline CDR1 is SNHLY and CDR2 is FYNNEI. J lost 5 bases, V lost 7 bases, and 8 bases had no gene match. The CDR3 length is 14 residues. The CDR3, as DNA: TGTGCCAGCATCCGGACAGGGGAAGGGGAGACCCAGTACTTC. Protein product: CASIRTGEGETQYF.

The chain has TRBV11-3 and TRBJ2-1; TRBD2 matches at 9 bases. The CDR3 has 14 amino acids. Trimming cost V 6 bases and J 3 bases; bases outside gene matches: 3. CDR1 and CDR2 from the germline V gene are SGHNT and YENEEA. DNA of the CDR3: TGTGCCAGCAGGCCGACTAGCGGCTACAATGAGCAGTTCTTC. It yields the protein CASRPTSGYNEQFF.

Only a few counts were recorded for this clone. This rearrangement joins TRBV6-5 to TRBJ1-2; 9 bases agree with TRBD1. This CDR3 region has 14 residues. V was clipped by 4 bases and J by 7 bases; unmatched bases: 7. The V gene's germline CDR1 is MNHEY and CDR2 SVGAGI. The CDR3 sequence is CASSSGTGWSGYTF. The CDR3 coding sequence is TGTGCCAGCAGTTCCGGGACAGGGTGGAGTGGCTACACCTTC.

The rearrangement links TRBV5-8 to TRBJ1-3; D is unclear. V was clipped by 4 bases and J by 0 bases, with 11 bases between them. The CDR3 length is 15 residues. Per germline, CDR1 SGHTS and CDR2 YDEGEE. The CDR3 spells CASSRGLNSGNTIYF. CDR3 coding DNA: TGTGCCAGCAGCAGAGGACTAAACTCTGGAAACACCATATATTTT.

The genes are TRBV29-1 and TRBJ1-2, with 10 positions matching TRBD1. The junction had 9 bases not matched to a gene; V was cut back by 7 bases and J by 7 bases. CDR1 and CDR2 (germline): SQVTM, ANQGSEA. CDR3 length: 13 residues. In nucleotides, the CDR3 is TGCAGCGGGGGACAGGGGCTTCAAGGTGGCTACACCTTC. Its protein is CSGGQGLQGGYTF.

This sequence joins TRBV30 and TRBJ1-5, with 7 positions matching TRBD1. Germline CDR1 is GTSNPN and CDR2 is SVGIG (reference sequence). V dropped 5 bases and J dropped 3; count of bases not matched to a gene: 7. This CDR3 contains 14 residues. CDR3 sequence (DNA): TGTGCCTGGGCGCTCGAGGGGGCCAATCAGCCCCAGCATTTT. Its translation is CAWALEGANQPQHF.

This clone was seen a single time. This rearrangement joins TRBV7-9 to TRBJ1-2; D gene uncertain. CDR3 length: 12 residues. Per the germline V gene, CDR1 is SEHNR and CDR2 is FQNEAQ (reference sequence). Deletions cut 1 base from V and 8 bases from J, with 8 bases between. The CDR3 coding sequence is TGTGCCAGCAGCTTAGGGCTAGGCGGCTACACCTTC. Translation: CASSLGLGGYTF.

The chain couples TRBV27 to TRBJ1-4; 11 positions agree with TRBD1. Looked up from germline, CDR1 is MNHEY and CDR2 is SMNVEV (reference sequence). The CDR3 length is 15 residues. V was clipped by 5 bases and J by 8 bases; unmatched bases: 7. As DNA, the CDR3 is TGTGCCAGCAGTGCCAACCGGGACAGGGGGGAAAAACTGTTTTTT. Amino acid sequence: CASSANRDRGEKLFF. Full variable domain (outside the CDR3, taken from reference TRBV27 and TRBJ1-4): EAQVTQNPRYLITVTGKKLTVTCSQNMNHEYMSWYRQDPGLGLRQIYYSMNVEVTDKGDVPEGYKVSRKEKRNFPLILESPSPNQTSLYFCASSANRDRGEKLFFGSGTQLSVL.

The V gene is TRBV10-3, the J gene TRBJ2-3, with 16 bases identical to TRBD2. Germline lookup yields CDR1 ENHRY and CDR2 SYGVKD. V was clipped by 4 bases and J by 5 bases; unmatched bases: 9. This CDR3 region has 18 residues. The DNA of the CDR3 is TGTGCCATCAGTGGACTCGGGACTAGCGGGAGGGCGGTAGATACGCAGTATTTT. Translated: CAISGLGTSGRAVDTQYF.

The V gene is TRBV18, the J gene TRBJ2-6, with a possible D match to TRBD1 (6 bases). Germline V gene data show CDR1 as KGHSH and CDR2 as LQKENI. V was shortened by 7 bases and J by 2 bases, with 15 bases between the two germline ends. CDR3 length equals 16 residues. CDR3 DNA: TGTGCCAGCTTACGGCTTGGGGGCGCTGGGGCCAACGTCCTGACTTTC. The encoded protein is CASLRLGGAGANVLTF.

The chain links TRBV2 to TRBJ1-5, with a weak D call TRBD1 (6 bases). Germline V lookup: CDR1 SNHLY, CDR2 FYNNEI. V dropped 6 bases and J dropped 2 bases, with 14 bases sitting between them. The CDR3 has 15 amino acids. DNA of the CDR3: TGTGCCAGCAGCTTCCAGGGGACGGGCAATCAGCCCCAGCATTTT. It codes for CASSFQGTGNQPQHF.

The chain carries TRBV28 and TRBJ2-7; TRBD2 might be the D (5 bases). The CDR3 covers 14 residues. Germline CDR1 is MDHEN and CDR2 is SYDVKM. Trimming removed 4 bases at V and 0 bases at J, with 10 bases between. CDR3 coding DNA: TGTGCCAGCAGTTATGCGGGTCGCTCCTACGAGCAGTACTTC. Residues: CASSYAGRSYEQYF.

The CDR3: CSVSQGGDTEAFF. For the CDR3, the DNA is TGCAGCGTGAGCCAGGGTGGGGACACTGAAGCTTTCTTT. This chain uses TRBV29-1 with TRBJ1-1; D possibly corresponds to TRBD1 (5 bases). The CDR3 sequence is 13 residues long. Trimming stripped 6 bases from V and 3 bases from J, with 14 bases between. Per the germline V gene, CDR1 is SQVTM and CDR2 is ANQGSEA.

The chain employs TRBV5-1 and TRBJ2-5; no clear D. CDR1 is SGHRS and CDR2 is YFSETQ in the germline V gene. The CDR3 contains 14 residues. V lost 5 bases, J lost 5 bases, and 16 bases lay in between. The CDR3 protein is CASRIVVGLETQYF. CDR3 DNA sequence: TGCGCCAGCAGGATAGTGGTCGGGTTGGAGACCCAGTACTTC.

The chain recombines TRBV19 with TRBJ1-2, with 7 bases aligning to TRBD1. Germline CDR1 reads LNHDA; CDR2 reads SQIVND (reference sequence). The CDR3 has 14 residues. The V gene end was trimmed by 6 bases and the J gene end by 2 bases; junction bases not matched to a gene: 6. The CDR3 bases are TGTGCCAGTAGCAGTGACAGGGACAACTATGGCTACACCTTC. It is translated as CASSSDRDNYGYTF.

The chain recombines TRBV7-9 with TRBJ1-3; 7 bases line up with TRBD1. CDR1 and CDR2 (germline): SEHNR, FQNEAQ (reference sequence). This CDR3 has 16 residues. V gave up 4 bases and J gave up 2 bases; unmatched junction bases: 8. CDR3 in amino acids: CASSYSTGRPGNTIYF. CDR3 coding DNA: TGTGCCAGCAGCTATTCGACAGGGAGACCTGGAAACACCATATATTTT.

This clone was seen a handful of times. CDR3 DNA sequence: TGCGCCAGCAGCCGCGAGGGCAAAAACGAGCAGTACGTC. Amino acids: CASSREGKNEQYV. The V gene is TRBV5-1, the J gene TRBJ2-7, with a tentative D call TRBD2 (5 bases). V shed 4 bases and J shed 5 bases, with 13 bases lying between them. The CDR3 has 13 amino acids. Germline CDR1 is SGHRS and CDR2 is YFSETQ.

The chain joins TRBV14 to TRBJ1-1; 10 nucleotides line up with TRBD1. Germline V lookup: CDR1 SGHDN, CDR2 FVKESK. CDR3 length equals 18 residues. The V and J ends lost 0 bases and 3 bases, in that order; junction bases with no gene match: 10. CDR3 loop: CASSQDNPTGGRHTEAFF. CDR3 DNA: TGTGCCAGCAGCCAAGATAACCCGACAGGGGGCAGGCACACTGAAGCTTTCTTT.

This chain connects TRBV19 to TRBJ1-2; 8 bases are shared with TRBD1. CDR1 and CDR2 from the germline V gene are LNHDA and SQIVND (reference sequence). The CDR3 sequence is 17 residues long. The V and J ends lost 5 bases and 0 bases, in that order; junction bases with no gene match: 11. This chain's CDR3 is CASSARTGPLTNYGYTF. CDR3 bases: TGTGCCAGTAGTGCCCGGACAGGGCCGCTGACTAACTATGGCTACACCTTC. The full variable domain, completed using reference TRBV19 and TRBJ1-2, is DGGITQSPKYLFRKEGQNVTLSCEQNLNHDAMYWYRQDPGQGLRLIYYSQIVNDFQKGDIAEGYSVSREKKESFPLTVTSAQKNPTAFYLCASSARTGPLTNYGYTFGSGTRLTVV.

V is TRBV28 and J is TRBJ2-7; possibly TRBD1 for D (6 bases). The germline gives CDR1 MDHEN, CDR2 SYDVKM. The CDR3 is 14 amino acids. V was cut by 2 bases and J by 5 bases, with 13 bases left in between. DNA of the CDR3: TGTGCCAGCAGTTTACAACAGGGAGCCGACGAGCAGTACTTC. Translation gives CASSLQQGADEQYF.

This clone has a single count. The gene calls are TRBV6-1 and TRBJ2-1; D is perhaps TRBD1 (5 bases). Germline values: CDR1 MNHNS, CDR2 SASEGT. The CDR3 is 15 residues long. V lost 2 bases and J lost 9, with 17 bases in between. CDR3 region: CASSESQGSIGEQFF. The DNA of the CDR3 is TGTGCCAGCAGTGAAAGCCAGGGTTCGATCGGTGAGCAGTTCTTC.